The 28 T cell receptor beta chains listed next were all sequenced from one sample in a study of blood T cell repertoires in COVID-19. The protocol was immunoSEQ multiplex PCR, while the TCRdb copy is restricted to in-frame clones and leaves out a portion. This sample carries 200,000 to 250,000 clones, roughly 82% of them seen once, and the ten largest clones take over 9%. Material: peripheral blood. All receptors come from a man at least 80 years old with acute or convalescent COVID-19.

The chain links TRBV24-1 to TRBJ1-5; 7 bases are a match to TRBD1. V lost 4 bases and J lost 6; bases outside the gene matches: 11. Germline V gene lookup returns CDR1 KGHDR and CDR2 SFDVKD. The length of the CDR3 is 16 residues. The CDR3 nucleotides are TGTGCCACCAGTGACTCTGACAGGGTAGGCGTTCAGCCCCAGCATTTT. Translated: CATSDSDRVGVQPQHF.

The J gene is TRBJ2-7, the V gene TRBV10-3, with D possibly TRBD1 on 6 matching bases. In germline, CDR1 is ENHRY, CDR2 SYGVKD. Trimming shortened V by 8 bases and J by 2 bases, and 10 bases separated the two germline ends. This CDR3 contains 12 residues. The CDR3 nucleotides read TGTGCCATCGGGGGCGAGACCTACGAGCAGTACTTC. It encodes CAIGGETYEQYF.

This clone was seen a few times. V usage is TRBV5-1 and J usage is TRBJ1-2; TRBD1 matches 8 bases. There are 14 residues in the CDR3. V trimming: 1 base; J trimming: 3 bases; junction bases outside the gene matches: 2. Germline V gene lookup returns CDR1 SGHRS and CDR2 YFSETQ. DNA of the CDR3: TGCGCCAGCAGCTTGTCAGGGGGCGACTATGGCTACACCTTC. Translation gives CASSLSGGDYGYTF.

The rearrangement uses TRBV5-1 and TRBJ1-1; no firm D call. The V and J ends lost 9 bases and 0 bases respectively, with 12 bases between them. The CDR3 has 13 residues. Germline loops: CDR1 SGHRS, CDR2 YFSETQ. Written as DNA, the CDR3 is TGCGCCACAGCAGAGGGAGTGAACACTGAAGCTTTCTTT. Translated: CATAEGVNTEAFF.

The chain has TRBV2 and TRBJ1-5; no clear D. CDR1 and CDR2 from the germline V gene are SNHLY and FYNNEI. Trimming cost V 8 bases and J 4 bases, with 18 bases left between them. This CDR3 comprises 15 residues. CDR3 loop: CASRLLGGSNQPQHF. The CDR3 bases are TGTGCCAGCCGGTTATTAGGAGGGTCTAATCAGCCCCAGCATTTT.

The chain is built from TRBV7-6 and TRBJ1-5; D is uncertain. Germline assignment: CDR1 SGHVS and CDR2 FNYEAQ. The CDR3 is made up of 15 amino acids. Deletions cut 1 base from V and 6 bases from J, with 13 bases between. CDR3: CASSLGAYMSQPQHF. The CDR3 nucleotides are TGTGCCAGCAGCTTAGGTGCATATATGAGTCAGCCCCAGCATTTT.

V and J are TRBV7-3 and TRBJ2-2, with a tentative D call TRBD1 (5 bases). Germline CDR1 reads SGHTA; CDR2 reads FQGTGA. The CDR3 is made up of 13 amino acids. With 3 bases removed from V and 5 bases from J, the gap between germline ends came to 7 bases. The CDR3: CASSFSGTGELFF. Written as DNA, the CDR3 is TGTGCCAGCAGCTTTTCAGGGACCGGGGAGCTGTTTTTT.

This chain links TRBV18 with TRBJ1-4; unclear D gene. Germline CDR1 and CDR2: KGHSH and LQKENI. This CDR3 is built from 13 residues. Trimming stripped 6 bases from V and 12 bases from J, with 17 bases between. The CDR3 sequence is CASSPSPVIELFF. The CDR3 bases are TGTGCCAGCTCCCCTAGTCCCGTCATAGAACTGTTTTTT.

The V and J genes are TRBV5-8 and TRBJ2-2, with a weak D call TRBD1 (7 bases). V lost 0 bases and J 5 bases, leaving 8 bases between the germline ends. The CDR3 sequence is 14 residues long. Germline V lookup: CDR1 SGHTS, CDR2 YDEGEE. The CDR3 protein is CASSLAGGTGELFF. DNA of the CDR3: TGTGCCAGCAGCTTGGCAGGGGGGACCGGGGAGCTGTTTTTT.

The chain joins TRBV4-1 to TRBJ2-5; 9 nucleotides agree with TRBD1. CDR3 length: 15 amino acids. Germline CDR1 is MGHRA and CDR2 is YSYEKL. J gave up 10 bases and V 0 bases, and 9 bases lay outside the gene matches. The CDR3 bases are TGCGCCAGCAGCCAAGATGGGACAGGGCCGTCGGACCAGTACTTC. It specifies CASSQDGTGPSDQYF.

Concerning this clone: A read error may account for a junction end that differs from germline. This chain connects TRBV28 to TRBJ2-7; 7 nucleotides line up with TRBD1. This CDR3 comprises 12 residues. Germline CDR1 is MDHEN and CDR2 is SYDVKM. CDR3 region: CASSRDPGTVTF. The CDR3 DNA follows: TGTGCCAGCAGTAGGGACCCCGGGACAGTCACCTTC.

The CDR3 DNA reads as TGTGCCAGCACCCCGAGGTGGCAGGGGGCTGACGAGCAGTACTTC. This gives the protein CASTPRWQGADEQYF. The chain has TRBV7-9 and TRBJ2-7; TRBD1 matches at 8 bases. The J segment lost 5 bases and the V segment lost 7 bases, leaving 13 bases of the junction unmatched. Germline CDR1 SEHNR, CDR2 FQNEAQ (reference sequence). The CDR3 runs 15 residues. Filled out from reference TRBV7-9 and TRBJ2-7, the complete variable domain reads DTGVSQNPRHKITKRGQNVTFRCDPISEHNRLYWYRQTLGQGPEFLTYFQNEAQLEKSRLLSDRFSAERPKGSFSTLEIQRTEQGDSAMYLCASTPRWQGADEQYFGPGTRLTVT.

The V call is TRBV5-1, the J call TRBJ1-1; D is ambiguous. The CDR3 has 14 amino acids. The V gene's germline CDR1 is SGHRS and CDR2 YFSETQ. The V and J ends lost 0 bases and 2 bases respectively, with 8 bases between them. CDR3 residues: CASSLAGQNTEAFF. The DNA for the CDR3 is TGCGCCAGCAGCTTGGCAGGCCAAAACACTGAAGCTTTCTTT.

The genes are TRBV3-1 (or the pseudogene TRBV3-2) and TRBJ1-2; D might be TRBD1 (6 bases). The V gene's germline CDR1 is LGHDT and CDR2 YNNKEL (reference sequence). The V and J ends lost 6 bases and 0 bases respectively, with 14 bases between them. CDR3 size: 15 residues. The CDR3, as DNA: TGTGCCAGCAGAGGCGGGGGCTCTTCTAACTATGGCTACACCTTC. Its translation: CASRGGGSSNYGYTF.

This rearrangement joins TRBV5-1 to TRBJ1-3, with D possibly matching TRBD1 (5 bases). Between the trimmed V and J ends, which lost 4 bases and 2 bases, there was a span of 10 bases. From germline, CDR1 is SGHRS and CDR2 YFSETQ. This CDR3 has 14 amino acids. CDR3 nucleotides: TGCGCCAGCAGCCCCAGGGAAGCTGGAAACACCATATATTTT. Amino acid sequence: CASSPREAGNTIYF.

CDR3 region: CASSLVLGSNSNQPQHF. The CDR3 bases are TGCGCCAGCAGCTTGGTATTGGGCAGCAATAGCAATCAGCCCCAGCATTTT. The J gene is TRBJ1-5, the V gene TRBV5-1, with D hard to call. V was pared by 0 bases and J by 0 bases, with 13 bases between. The germline CDR1 and CDR2 sequences are SGHRS and YFSETQ. The CDR3 length is 17 residues.

The genes are TRBV5-6 and TRBJ2-7; TRBD1 matches at 9 bases. V gave up 4 bases and J gave up 6 bases; unmatched junction bases: 11. Germline values: CDR1 SGHDT, CDR2 YYEEEE. The CDR3 contains 15 residues. The DNA for the CDR3 is TGTGCCAGCAGCACTCCCGGGACAGGGTTGGGCGAGCAGTACTTC. Residues: CASSTPGTGLGEQYF.

This clone appeared a single time. The chain combines TRBV19 with TRBJ2-1; 9 bases are shared with TRBD1. The CDR3 loop spans 14 amino acids. Germline CDR1 is LNHDA and CDR2 is SQIVND (reference sequence). The V and J ends lost 9 bases and 7 bases, in that order; junction bases with no gene match: 10. The chain's CDR3 is CASTGTGSRNEQFF. The CDR3 region has the DNA TGTGCCAGCACCGGGACAGGGAGCCGGAATGAGCAGTTCTTC.

This clone was observed once. This chain joins TRBV6-2 or TRBV6-3 and TRBJ1-1; D is perhaps TRBD1 (6 bases). The germline V and J ends were trimmed by 2 bases and 6 bases, with 19 bases remaining between them. The length of the CDR3 is 16 residues. Germline V lookup: CDR1 MNHEY, CDR2 SVGEGT. CDR3 loop: CASSYPTGQLLSEAFF. The DNA of the CDR3 is TGTGCCAGCAGTTACCCTACAGGACAGTTACTCTCTGAAGCTTTCTTT.

This chain connects TRBV5-1 to TRBJ1-3, with a tentative D call TRBD1 (6 bases). CDR1 is SGHRS and CDR2 is YFSETQ in the germline V gene. The CDR3 has 15 amino acids. V was shortened by 3 bases and J by 1 base, with 11 bases between the two germline ends. The CDR3 coding sequence is TGCGCCAGCAGCTCGAGAGGGACATCTGGAAACACCATATATTTT. Residues: CASSSRGTSGNTIYF.

The rearrangement joins TRBV5-5 to TRBJ2-2, with D hard to call. Germline CDR1 reads SGHKS; CDR2 reads YYEKEE (reference sequence). The V end lost 3 bases, the J end lost 6 bases, and 9 bases lay between the germline ends. The CDR3 has 13 residues. The CDR3 loop is CASSSHYSGELFF. The CDR3 region has the DNA TGTGCCAGCAGCTCTCACTATTCCGGGGAGCTGTTTTTT. Based on the CDR3 plus reference TRBV5-5 and TRBJ2-2, the full variable domain is DAGVTQSPTHLIKTRGQQVTLRCSPISGHKSVSWYQQVLGQGPQFIFQYYEKEERGRGNFPDRFSARQFPNYSSELNVNALLLGDSALYLCASSSHYSGELFFGEGSRLTVL.

The V gene is TRBV7-8, the J gene TRBJ1-3; D not certain. The CDR3 covers 16 residues. Trimming took 0 bases from V and 0 from J, leaving 9 bases between them. Germline V CDR1 and CDR2: SGHVS, FQNEAQ. The CDR3, as DNA: TGTGCCAGCAGCTTAGCCGTGGCAGGCTCTGGAAACACCATATATTTT. It specifies CASSLAVAGSGNTIYF.

This clone was counted only a few times. V usage is TRBV12-3 or TRBV12-4 and J usage is TRBJ2-5; D remains unclear. The CDR3 contains 12 residues. Trimming took 5 bases from V and 8 from J, leaving 12 bases between them. The CDR3 DNA follows: TGTGCCAGCAGTCGGGTATCTGGTACCCAGTACTTC. Its translation is CASSRVSGTQYF.

The J gene is TRBJ1-5, the V gene TRBV29-1, with TRBD1 matching 12 bases. The CDR3 is made up of 14 amino acids. V dropped 5 bases and J dropped 6; count of bases not matched to a gene: 5. Germline-derived CDR1 and CDR2 are SQVTM and ANQGSEA. Here the CDR3 reads CSVPGQGAGQPQHF. In DNA, the CDR3 is TGCAGCGTTCCGGGACAGGGGGCAGGTCAGCCCCAGCATTTT.

The chain employs TRBV29-1 and TRBJ1-3; no reliable D call. Germline V gene sequence: CDR1 SQVTM, CDR2 ANQGSEA. Between the trimmed V and J ends, which lost 5 bases and 0 bases, there was a span of 8 bases. The CDR3 is 13 residues long. The CDR3 loop is CSVFSGSGNTIYF. The CDR3 nucleotides are TGCAGCGTTTTTTCAGGCTCTGGAAACACCATATATTTT.

This sequence joins TRBV6-5 and TRBJ1-6; D not certain. Germline assignment: CDR1 MNHEY and CDR2 SVGAGI. The V gene lost 7 bases and the J gene lost 10 bases, with 17 bases spanning the gap. The length of the CDR3 is 14 residues. The CDR3 DNA sequence: TGTGCCAGCATAGGGCTGAGGTCGGGGTCACCCCTCCACTTT. This translates into CASIGLRSGSPLHF.

The V and J genes are TRBV28 and TRBJ1-4; possible D gene TRBD1, 6 bases. CDR1 and CDR2 from the germline V gene are MDHEN and SYDVKM. The CDR3 runs to 14 residues. Trimming took off 3 bases at V and 8 bases at J, with 13 bases between the two ends. The CDR3 DNA is TGTGCCAGCAGTTTCGCAGGGGTGGGGGAAAAACTGTTTTTT. It specifies CASSFAGVGEKLFF.

In its sample, this clone was seen a few times. CDR3 DNA sequence: TGTGCCAGCAGCCAGGCGGGTCAAGCCAAAAACATTCAGTACTTC. Translating gives CASSQAGQAKNIQYF. The chain joins TRBV3-1 (or the pseudogene TRBV3-2) to TRBJ2-4, with D possibly matching TRBD2 (5 bases). Looked up from germline, CDR1 is LGHDT and CDR2 is YNNKEL (reference sequence). CDR3 size: 15 residues. The V gene lost 3 bases and the J gene lost 0 bases, with 9 bases spanning the gap.